A single sample gave rise to the 9 T cell receptor beta chains below, sequenced in a study of cytomegalovirus exposure and HLA in healthy donors. The PCR had 60 Vbeta and 13 Jbeta primers. Repertoires were generated with immunoSEQ multiplex PCR, while TCRdb's copy carries only in-frame clones and drops some. The sample gives 100,000 to 130,000 clones, roughly 72% of which show up once; 7.8% is in the top ten. Sequenced material: PBMCs. These receptors all stem from a man aged 25 to 45 in good health and CMV-seronegative.

The gene calls are TRBV5-1 and TRBJ1-4; D not certain. The V gene's germline CDR1 is SGHRS and CDR2 YFSETQ. There are 14 residues in the CDR3. Trimming stripped 4 bases from V and 7 bases from J, with 14 bases between. In nucleotides, the CDR3 is TGCGCCAGCAGCATAACAGCAGCGGGTGAAAAACTGTTTTTT. It translates to CASSITAAGEKLFF.

V gene TRBV13 combines with J gene TRBJ2-3, with D unclear. There are 11 residues in the CDR3. Germline CDR1 is PRHDT and CDR2 is FYEKMQ (reference sequence). Between the trimmed V and J ends, which lost 5 bases and 6 bases, there was a span of 6 bases. The DNA of the CDR3 is TGTGCCAGCAGCACGGAGGATACGCAGTATTTT. Translation gives CASSTEDTQYF.

This clone was observed a few times. The chain employs TRBV30 and TRBJ2-5; D possibly corresponds to TRBD2 (7 bases). Germline assignment: CDR1 GTSNPN and CDR2 SVGIG (reference sequence). There are 15 residues in the CDR3. With 0 bases removed from V and 5 bases from J, the gap between germline ends came to 16 bases. CDR3 residues: CAWSVRGAGMETQYF. CDR3 nucleotide sequence: TGTGCCTGGAGTGTACGGGGGGCAGGGATGGAGACCCAGTACTTC.

The gene calls are TRBV28 and TRBJ2-2; 7 bases are shared with TRBD2. Germline CDR1 and CDR2: MDHEN and SYDVKM. CDR3 length: 14 amino acids. The J segment lost 5 bases and the V segment lost 5 bases, leaving 5 bases of the junction unmatched. The CDR3 here is CASSLAAQTGELFF. CDR3 bases: TGTGCCAGCAGTCTAGCGGCCCAAACCGGGGAGCTGTTTTTT.

This chain links TRBV29-1 with TRBJ1-2; 8 bases match TRBD1. The junction had 7 bases not matched to a gene; V was cut back by 4 bases and J by 3 bases. The CDR3 spans 14 residues. From germline, CDR1 is SQVTM and CDR2 ANQGSEA. The CDR3 reads CSVAQGAGDYGYTF. The CDR3 DNA reads as TGCAGCGTTGCTCAGGGGGCAGGGGACTATGGCTACACCTTC.

The chain links TRBV6-6 to TRBJ1-5, with 10 bases fitting TRBD1. Trimming cost V 6 bases and J 4 bases; bases outside gene matches: 9. The germline V gene encodes CDR1 MNHNY and CDR2 SVGAGI (reference sequence). The CDR3 is made up of 16 amino acids. CDR3 nucleotide sequence: TGTGCCAGCAGCGAGCCGGGACAGGGGCCAAATCAGCCCCAGCATTTT. Translated: CASSEPGQGPNQPQHF.

This clone was seen more than once but under ten times. The J gene is TRBJ1-4, the V gene TRBV28; 7 bases match TRBD1. V was clipped by 10 bases and J by 2 bases; unmatched bases: 10. CDR3 length: 15 amino acids. Germline CDR1 and CDR2: MDHEN and SYDVKM. CDR3 in amino acids: CATRRQGGTNEKLFF. The DNA for the CDR3 is TGTGCCACCCGGCGGCAGGGGGGCACTAATGAAAAACTGTTTTTT.

The chain couples TRBV5-4 to TRBJ2-1; 7 bases match TRBD1. This CDR3 has 16 residues. Looked up from germline, CDR1 is SGHNT and CDR2 is YYREEE (reference sequence). V gave up 1 base and J gave up 2 bases; unmatched junction bases: 6. This CDR3 reads CASSLRTGGAYNEQFF. The CDR3 nucleotides are TGTGCCAGCAGCTTGCGGACAGGAGGCGCCTACAATGAGCAGTTCTTC.

In its sample, this clone was seen a few times. This chain uses TRBV12-5 with TRBJ2-3; the match to TRBD1 covers 7 bases. Germline V lookup: CDR1 LGHNT, CDR2 FRNRAP. This CDR3 is built from 15 residues. V shed 7 bases and J 1 base; nucleotides not matched to a gene: 8. The CDR3 coding sequence is TGTGCTAGTGCCTTAGACAGGGTCGGCACAGATACGCAGTATTTT. Residues: CASALDRVGTDTQYF.